This entry is about one TCR beta chain. The CDR3 end lies 3 residues beyond the end of the read and is filled in from the germline J gene. These data are taken from a study of T cells in women clearing cervical HPV infection. Overall study context: Case blood drawn at lesion detection; control blood after infection cleared.

This CDR3 comprises 15 residues. Germline CDR1 is LNHNV and CDR2 is YYDKDF (reference sequence). V shed 3 bases, J shed 1 base, and the junction held 3 bases outside the gene matches. Method: immunoSEQ multiplex PCR; TCRdb's copy keeps in-frame clones and lacks some. Recorded here are 21,000 or so clones; the top ten clones represent approximately 2.6%. V and J are TRBV15 and TRBJ2-7; 10 bases are shared with TRBD1. Material: blood buffy coat. This sequence was found in a woman aged 18 to 69 with a cervical HPV16 infection that either progressed to CIN3+ or cleared (not recorded which). The CDR3 loop reads CATSRGTGESYEQYF. The part of the CDR3 DNA that was read is TGTGCCACCAGCAGGGGGACAGGGGAATCCTACGAG.